Below, 20 T cell receptor beta chains from the same sample are listed, as sequenced in a study of blood T cells in healthy people across ages (dated by TCRdb to the mid-2010s). The library relied on 5' RACE. Instrument used: Illumina HiSeq 2500. A second PCR of roughly 6 to 11 cycles was run with a J-beta primer mix and a sample-barcoded 5' primer. TCRdb trimmed public reads at Q25 via fastp, called clones via MiXCR and kept in-frame beta chains. Records with the same CDR3 protein are collapsed into one entry carrying the most frequent genes and DNA. The sample data list about 1.7 million distinct CDR3 sequences, and over 25% of these were observed just once. The top ten constitute more than 6% of the sample. Sequenced: blood. These receptors all come from a woman in her 30s in good health.

Remarks on this clonotype: A much larger clone differs by one base, so this may be a read error. The chain links TRBV7-9 to TRBJ2-4; TRBD2 is a possible D gene (6 bases). The end of the DNA is better explained by TRBJ2-5, so the J call may be wrong. This CDR3 spans 16 amino acids. Germline CDR1 and CDR2: SEHNR and FQNEAQ (reference sequence). The CDR3: CASSPRDLASQGTQYF. The CDR3 DNA is TGTGCCAGCAGCCCCCGGGATCTAGCGTCTCAAGGGACCCAGTACTTC.

The chain uses TRBV20-1 and TRBJ2-5; 12 positions match TRBD2. The junction had 19 bases not matched to a gene; V was cut back by 6 bases and J by 11 bases. From germline, CDR1 is DFQATT and CDR2 SNEGSKA (reference sequence). The CDR3 is 16 amino acids. The CDR3 region is CSAQDRVTSGRYEQYF. The CDR3 coding sequence is TGCAGTGCCCAGGACAGGGTGACTAGCGGGAGATATGAGCAGTACTTC.

The rearrangement uses TRBV20-1 and TRBJ2-3, with D possibly TRBD1 on 6 matching bases. Trimming removed 5 bases at V and 2 bases at J, with 11 bases between. The CDR3 sequence is 13 residues long. Germline loops: CDR1 DFQATT, CDR2 SNEGSKA (reference sequence). The CDR3 DNA follows: TGCAGTGCTTTGGGGGCAGACACAGATACGCAGTATTTT. Protein product: CSALGADTDTQYF.

The rearrangement uses TRBV3-1 and TRBJ2-1; possible D gene TRBD2, 5 bases. This CDR3 is 14 amino acids long. The germline V and J ends were trimmed by 3 bases and 5 bases, with 11 bases remaining between them. Germline V CDR1 and CDR2: LGHDT, YNNKEL (reference sequence). The DNA of the CDR3 is TGTGCCAGCAGCCAGAATGTCGGGAACAATGAGCAGTTCTTC. Protein product: CASSQNVGNNEQFF.

The chain recombines TRBV20-1 with TRBJ1-5; D is uncertain. The ends were cut back, 2 bases at V and 4 bases at J, with 12 bases in the middle. There are 14 residues in the CDR3. Germline CDR1 is DFQATT and CDR2 is SNEGSKA (reference sequence). In DNA form, the CDR3 reads TGCAGTGCTAGATTCTTAGGTGGTAATCAGCCCCAGCATTTT. Amino acid sequence: CSARFLGGNQPQHF.

The chain is built from TRBV7-2 and TRBJ1-2, with D possibly being TRBD1 (6 bases). Trimming took 5 bases from V and 7 from J, leaving 14 bases between them. This CDR3 region has 13 residues. CDR1 and CDR2 from the germline V gene are SGHTA and FQGNSA. DNA for the CDR3: TGTGCCAGCAGCCCCTGGGGGGCCTCTGGCTACACCTTC. Its protein product is CASSPWGASGYTF.

The table lists this clonotype with a count of one. The junction and the germline gene differ at one end; a read error may be behind it. This chain connects TRBV2 to TRBJ2-3, with D unresolved. Germline loops: CDR1 SNHLY, CDR2 FYNNEI. The length of the CDR3 is 14 residues. The CDR3 sequence: CASSSAVNTDTQYF. CDR3 coding DNA: TGCGCCAGCAGTTCTGCAGTCAACACAGATACGCAGTATTTT.

This clonotype was detected only a few times. The chain couples TRBV12-3 or TRBV12-4 to TRBJ2-6; tentatively, D is TRBD1 (5 bases). V lost 5 bases and J lost 4, with 12 bases in between. There are 15 residues in the CDR3. DNA for the CDR3: TGTGCCAGCAGTCCTGACAGCGCCGGGGCCAACGTCCTGACTTTC. It yields the protein CASSPDSAGANVLTF.

The chain employs TRBV20-1 and TRBJ2-1; D is perhaps TRBD2 (6 bases). Germline-derived CDR1 and CDR2 are DFQATT and SNEGSKA (reference sequence). CDR3 size: 15 residues. V gave up 3 bases and J gave up 2 bases, with 14 bases separating them. This CDR3 reads CSASRGLTPYNEQFF. DNA of the CDR3: TGCAGTGCTAGCCGGGGACTTACTCCCTACAATGAGCAGTTCTTC.

With respect to this clonotype: A read error may be the cause here, since a much bigger clone is one base away. The V and J genes are TRBV7-2 and TRBJ2-7, with 11 bases lining up with TRBD2. This CDR3 has 15 residues. Losses at the gene ends were 6 bases for V and 6 bases for J; bases not matched to a gene: 10. Germline-derived CDR1 and CDR2 are SGHTA and FQGNSA. CDR3: CASSPSSGGIIEQYF. CDR3 DNA: TGTGCCAGCAGTCCATCTAGCGGGGGGATCATCGAGCAGTACTTC.

This chain connects TRBV6-5 to TRBJ2-4; a weak D match, TRBD2 (5 bases). This CDR3 comprises 15 residues. Germline lookup yields CDR1 MNHEY and CDR2 SVGAGI. Trimming shortened V by 8 bases and J by 13 bases, and 27 bases separated the two germline ends. CDR3: CASSVFAGAYNEQYF. The CDR3 DNA is TGTGCCAGCTCAGTTTTTGCGGGCGCCTACAATGAGCAGTACTTC.

The table lists this clonotype with a few counts. The genes are TRBV12-3 or TRBV12-4 and TRBJ2-5; D is unclear. The CDR3 consists of 14 residues. Trimming cost V 5 bases and J 5 bases, with 15 bases left between them. As DNA, the CDR3 is TGTGCCAGCAGTCCCAGCGTAACCAGGGAGACCCAGTACTTC. Translation: CASSPSVTRETQYF.

This clonotype was counted ten times or more. The J gene is TRBJ1-2, the V gene TRBV12-3 or TRBV12-4; perhaps TRBD1 as D (5 bases). Trimming took off 5 bases at V and 4 bases at J, with 8 bases between the two ends. CDR3 length: 12 amino acids. The chain's CDR3 is CASSDRSYGYTF. As DNA, the CDR3 is TGTGCCAGCAGTGACAGAAGCTATGGCTACACCTTC.

The rearrangement uses TRBV5-5 and TRBJ2-1; 7 nucleotides line up with TRBD1. The CDR3 is 12 amino acids. Germline values: CDR1 SGHKS, CDR2 YYEKEE (reference sequence). Trimming cost V 3 bases and J 14 bases; bases outside gene matches: 8. The CDR3 DNA is TGTGCCAGCAGCTACGACAGGGATCCCGAGTTCTTC. Translating it yields CASSYDRDPEFF.

The V and J genes are TRBV7-9 and TRBJ1-5; D is unclear. This CDR3 has 13 residues. Germline V CDR1 and CDR2: SEHNR, FQNEAQ (reference sequence). V gave up 1 base and J gave up 11 bases, with 12 bases separating them. This CDR3 is CASSLEDPSAQHF. The CDR3 coding sequence is TGTGCCAGCAGCTTAGAGGACCCCTCAGCCCAGCATTTT.

The chain links TRBV5-1 to TRBJ1-2, with D maybe TRBD1 (5 bases). Trimming stripped 6 bases from V and 4 bases from J, with 19 bases between. CDR3 size: 15 residues. Germline CDR1 is SGHRS and CDR2 is YFSETQ. The CDR3 sequence is CASTLGPREPYGYTF. CDR3 sequence (DNA): TGCGCCAGCACCCTGGGACCCAGAGAACCCTATGGCTACACCTTC.

The V gene is TRBV2, the J gene TRBJ2-2, with 7 nucleotides matching TRBD1. J was trimmed by 7 bases and V by 2 bases; bases with no gene match: 10. Per germline, CDR1 SNHLY and CDR2 FYNNEI. This CDR3 comprises 16 residues. Written as DNA, the CDR3 is TGTGCCAGCAGTGAATATCGGGACAGATCCTACGGGGAGCTGTTTTTT. Protein product: CASSEYRDRSYGELFF.

V and J are TRBV11-3 and TRBJ2-7; D may be TRBD2 (5 bases). The DNA end is more similar to TRBJ2-5, so the J call may be wrong. CDR3 size: 13 residues. Germline V gene data show CDR1 as SGHNT and CDR2 as YENEEA. As DNA, the CDR3 is TGTGCCAGCAGCCTACTTGGAGAGGGGACCCAGTACTTC. Translated, it gives CASSLLGEGTQYF.

A few counts support this clonotype. The chain recombines TRBV3-1 with TRBJ1-6, with no clear D. V gave up 0 bases and J gave up 4 bases, with 13 bases separating them. CDR1 and CDR2 (germline): LGHDT, YNNKEL (reference sequence). The CDR3 spans 17 residues. The chain's CDR3 is CASSQDSRRAYNSPLHF. CDR3 in DNA: TGTGCCAGCAGCCAAGATTCCCGGCGGGCATATAATTCACCCCTCCACTTT.

Only a few counts were recorded for this clonotype. The V gene is TRBV28, the J gene TRBJ1-2; possibly TRBD1 for D (5 bases). CDR3 size: 12 residues. The V end lost 7 bases, the J end lost 4 bases, and 10 bases lay between the germline ends. Germline values: CDR1 MDHEN, CDR2 SYDVKM. The CDR3 nucleotides are TGTGCCAGCAACGCGGGGGGCTATGGCTACACCTTC. Translated, it gives CASNAGGYGYTF.